These 26 T cell receptor beta chains originate from one sample sequenced in a study of blood T cell repertoires in COVID-19. Some clones are missing from TCRdb's copy, which holds only in-frame ones; the method was immunoSEQ multiplex PCR. The table records tens of thousands of clones, roughly 77% of them present only once. The specimen was peripheral blood. Receptor source: a human donor in a cohort sampled during active COVID-19.

The genes are TRBV2 and TRBJ2-3; D is perhaps TRBD2 (7 bases). The CDR3 sequence is 14 residues long. Looked up from germline, CDR1 is SNHLY and CDR2 is FYNNEI. V shed 8 bases and J shed 3 bases, with 15 bases lying between them. Written as DNA, the CDR3 is TGTGCCAGCTCTGAGGGGGGGTGGACAGATACGCAGTATTTT. Protein: CASSEGGWTDTQYF.

The rearrangement links TRBV3-1 (or the pseudogene TRBV3-2) to TRBJ2-7; the D is unclear. Deletions cut 0 bases from V and 9 bases from J, with 6 bases between. This CDR3 region has 11 residues. Germline CDR1 reads LGHDT; CDR2 reads YNNKEL (reference sequence). This chain's CDR3 is CASSQDSRQYF. DNA of the CDR3: TGTGCCAGCAGCCAAGACTCCAGGCAGTACTTC.

This chain uses TRBV28 with TRBJ1-2, with D perhaps matching TRBD1 (5 bases). Trimming stripped 6 bases from V and 4 bases from J, with 18 bases between. Germline V lookup: CDR1 MDHEN, CDR2 SYDVKM. The CDR3 totals 15 residues. The CDR3 DNA follows: TGTGCCAGCAGGGGGCAAGTCCGAAGCGTCTATGGCTACACCTTC. Translated, it gives CASRGQVRSVYGYTF.

This clone was found a few times. The J gene is TRBJ1-3, the V gene TRBV7-9; D gene uncertain. This CDR3 comprises 15 residues. The germline gives CDR1 SEHNR, CDR2 FQNEAQ (reference sequence). Trimming left V 1 base short and J 0 bases short, with 7 bases between. The CDR3, as DNA: TGTGCCAGCAGCTTAGACCGGTTCTCTGGAAACACCATATATTTT. This translates into CASSLDRFSGNTIYF. Full variable domain (remainder filled in from reference TRBV7-9 and TRBJ1-3): DTGVSQNPRHKITKRGQNVTFRCDPISEHNRLYWYRQTLGQGPEFLTYFQNEAQLEKSRLLSDRFSAERPKGSFSTLEIQRTEQGDSAMYLCASSLDRFSGNTIYFGEGSWLTVV.

This chain connects TRBV7-9 to TRBJ2-7; a weak D match, TRBD1 (6 bases). The CDR3 is 16 residues long. Germline V gives CDR1 SEHNR, CDR2 FQNEAQ (reference sequence). V was cut by 2 bases and J by 2 bases, with 16 bases left in between. The CDR3 DNA is TGTGCCAGCAGCTTATTGGGGGCAGGGCTACCCTACGAGCAGTACTTC. This codes for CASSLLGAGLPYEQYF.

The genes are TRBV28 and TRBJ2-2, with 13 bases fitting TRBD2. The CDR3 runs to 16 residues. In germline, CDR1 is MDHEN, CDR2 SYDVKM. V was pared by 4 bases and J by 7 bases, with 6 bases of the junction left unmatched. CDR3 coding DNA: TGTGCCAGCAGTTCGGGGACTAGCGGGAAGAGCGGGGAGCTGTTTTTT. This translates into CASSSGTSGKSGELFF.

The V call is TRBV20-1, the J call TRBJ1-6; unclear D gene. CDR1 DFQATT and CDR2 SNEGSKA come from the germline V gene (reference sequence). The CDR3 extends over 13 amino acids. The V end was cut by 3 bases, the J end by 6 bases, with 9 bases between. This CDR3 is CSASHGSNSPLHF. Written as DNA, the CDR3 is TGCAGTGCTAGTCACGGGAGTAATTCACCCCTCCACTTT.

The chain has TRBV5-1 and TRBJ2-3, with 8 bases aligning to TRBD1. The CDR3 totals 18 residues. Germline assignment: CDR1 SGHRS and CDR2 YFSETQ. The V gene end was trimmed by 1 base and the J gene end by 4 bases; junction bases not matched to a gene: 14. The CDR3 here is CASSLRTGNPLAPDTQYF. Here the CDR3 DNA reads TGCGCCAGCAGCTTGAGGACAGGGAACCCCCTAGCCCCAGATACGCAGTATTTT.

The gene calls are TRBV9 and TRBJ2-7, with D perhaps TRBD1 (6 bases). Per germline, CDR1 SGDLS and CDR2 YYNGEE. The V gene lost 4 bases and the J gene lost 3 bases, with 14 bases spanning the gap. The CDR3 has 14 residues. The CDR3 region is CASSPRDTIYEQYF. CDR3 DNA sequence: TGTGCCAGCAGCCCTCGGGACACGATCTACGAGCAGTACTTC.

The rearrangement links TRBV7-8 to TRBJ1-5; D is undetermined. Trimming took 5 bases from V and 0 from J, leaving 8 bases between them. CDR1 and CDR2 from the germline V gene are SGHVS and FQNEAQ. The CDR3 contains 14 residues. This CDR3 reads CASSNEASNQPQHF. The CDR3 DNA is TGTGCCAGCAGCAATGAGGCTAGCAATCAGCCCCAGCATTTT.

The chain combines TRBV27 with TRBJ2-3; possibly TRBD2 for D (6 bases). Trimming removed 0 bases at V and 4 bases at J, with 14 bases between. The germline V gene encodes CDR1 MNHEY and CDR2 SMNVEV (reference sequence). The CDR3 spans 16 residues. In DNA form, the CDR3 reads TGTGCCAGCAGTTTATCGGTGGGAGGTATCGCAGATACGCAGTATTTT. Protein product: CASSLSVGGIADTQYF.

The V gene is TRBV28, the J gene TRBJ2-2; maybe TRBD2 (6 bases). The germline V and J ends were trimmed by 6 bases and 1 base, with 18 bases remaining between them. Germline V lookup: CDR1 MDHEN, CDR2 SYDVKM. The CDR3 loop spans 17 amino acids. The CDR3 loop reads CASSSSSQAGNTGELFF. The CDR3 nucleotides are TGTGCCAGCAGCTCGTCATCGCAAGCGGGGAACACCGGGGAGCTGTTTTTT.

This clone was recorded only once. The J gene is TRBJ1-1, the V gene TRBV14; D uncertain. Germline CDR1 and CDR2: SGHDN and FVKESK. The CDR3 consists of 13 residues. V lost 2 bases and J 4 bases, leaving 8 bases between the germline ends. CDR3 in DNA: TGTGCCAGCAGCCAACGGGCGGGCACTGAAGCTTTCTTT. Protein: CASSQRAGTEAFF. The full variable domain, in which reference TRBV14 and TRBJ1-1 provide the parts outside the CDR3, is EAGVTQFPSHSVIEKGQTVTLRCDPISGHDNLYWYRRVMGKEIKFLLHFVKESKQDESGMPNNRFLAERTGGTYSTLKVQPAELEDSGVYFCASSQRAGTEAFFGQGTRLTVV.

The chain joins TRBV11-2 to TRBJ1-5; D unresolved. This CDR3 spans 13 amino acids. Germline lookup yields CDR1 SGHAT and CDR2 FQNNGV. The V gene lost 0 bases and the J gene lost 5 bases, with 5 bases spanning the gap. The CDR3 loop is CASSLDRDQPQHF. DNA for the CDR3: TGTGCCAGCAGCTTAGACCGGGATCAGCCCCAGCATTTT.

CDR3 nucleotides: TGTGCCAGCCATACGGGCAATGAGCAGTTCTTC. This gives the protein CASHTGNEQFF. The V and J genes are TRBV6-6 and TRBJ2-1, with D unclear. Between the trimmed V and J ends, which lost 8 bases and 6 bases, there was a span of 8 bases. The CDR3 is made up of 11 amino acids. Germline V CDR1 and CDR2: MNHNY, SVGAGI (reference sequence).

This clone appeared once. The genes are TRBV19 and TRBJ2-2, with TRBD1 as a possible D gene (5 bases). The V and J ends lost 4 bases and 6 bases respectively, with 9 bases between them. CDR3 length: 13 residues. The V gene's germline CDR1 is LNHDA and CDR2 SQIVND (reference sequence). CDR3 DNA: TGTGCCAGTAGTACCCGACAGCCCGGGGAGCTGTTTTTT. Protein sequence: CASSTRQPGELFF.

The chain uses TRBV11-2 and TRBJ1-2; TRBD1 is a possible D gene (5 bases). The V gene lost 3 bases and the J gene lost 7 bases, with 9 bases spanning the gap. The CDR3 spans 12 residues. Per germline, CDR1 SGHAT and CDR2 FQNNGV. Here the CDR3 reads CASSFAGLGYTF. The CDR3 bases are TGTGCCAGCAGCTTCGCGGGGCTTGGCTACACCTTC. Full variable domain (remainder filled in from reference TRBV11-2 and TRBJ1-2): EAGVAQSPRYKIIEKRQSVAFWCNPISGHATLYWYQQILGQGPKLLIQFQNNGVVDDSQLPKDRFSAERLKGVDSTLKIQPAKLEDSAVYLCASSFAGLGYTFGSGTRLTVV.

This clone is a singleton in its sample. The V call is TRBV10-3, the J call TRBJ2-3; D is unclear. Germline CDR1 reads ENHRY; CDR2 reads SYGVKD. V was cut by 6 bases and J by 2 bases, with 3 bases left in between. This CDR3 is built from 11 residues. This CDR3 reads CAISHTDTQYF. CDR3 sequence (DNA): TGTGCCATCAGCCACACAGATACGCAGTATTTT.

The chain combines TRBV6-5 with TRBJ1-4; tentative D call: TRBD1 (6 bases). Germline lookup yields CDR1 MNHEY and CDR2 SVGAGI. The CDR3 sequence is 14 residues long. Trimming removed 7 bases at V and 6 bases at J, with 15 bases between. CDR3 region: CASKRTAGDEKLFF. DNA of the CDR3: TGTGCCAGCAAGAGGACAGCGGGGGATGAAAAACTGTTTTTT.

This chain links TRBV30 with TRBJ2-3; 8 bases agree with TRBD1. Germline V gene sequence: CDR1 GTSNPN, CDR2 SVGIG (reference sequence). J lost 1 base, V lost 6 bases, and 6 bases had no gene match. CDR3 length equals 14 residues. CDR3 sequence: CACPGQGRTDTQYF. Written as DNA, the CDR3 is TGTGCCTGCCCAGGACAGGGTCGCACAGATACGCAGTATTTT. Full variable domain (outside the CDR3, taken from reference TRBV30 and TRBJ2-3): SQTIHQWPATLVQPVGSPLSLECTVEGTSNPNLYWYRQAAGRGLQLLFYSVGIGQISSEVPQNLSASRPQDRQFILSSKKLLLSDSGFYLCACPGQGRTDTQYFGPGTRLTVL.

This clone was detected only a few times. This sequence joins TRBV4-1 and TRBJ2-3; 12 nucleotides line up with TRBD2. The trim removed 3 bases at V and 3 bases at J, leaving 7 bases unmatched. This CDR3 comprises 17 residues. Germline V gives CDR1 MGHRA, CDR2 YSYEKL. The DNA of the CDR3 is TGCGCCAGCAGCCAGTATAGCCTAGCGGGAGGGACAGATACGCAGTATTTT. This encodes CASSQYSLAGGTDTQYF.

This clone was counted once. The rearrangement joins TRBV5-1 to TRBJ2-1; TRBD2 aligns across 14 bases. CDR3 length equals 15 residues. J gave up 7 bases and V 0 bases, and 0 bases lay outside the gene matches. The germline V gene has CDR1 SGHRS and CDR2 YFSETQ. The CDR3 nucleotides read TGCGCCAGCAGCTTGGGACTAGCGGGGGGGAATGAGCAGTTCTTC. Its protein product is CASSLGLAGGNEQFF. Full variable domain (missing parts from reference TRBV5-1 and TRBJ2-1): KAGVTQTPRYLIKTRGQQVTLSCSPISGHRSVSWYQQTPGQGLQFLFEYFSETQRNKGNFPGRFSGRQFSNSRSEMNVSTLELGDSALYLCASSLGLAGGNEQFFGPGTRLTVL.

This chain uses TRBV7-9 with TRBJ2-7; TRBD1 aligns across 9 bases. V gave up 5 bases and J gave up 2 bases; unmatched junction bases: 7. CDR1 is SEHNR, CDR2 FQNEAQ, per germline (reference sequence). The length of the CDR3 is 15 residues. The CDR3 DNA sequence: TGTGCCAGCAGCGCCCGACAGGGGGGGACCTACGAGCAGTACTTC. Its protein is CASSARQGGTYEQYF.

The chain joins TRBV6-4 to TRBJ1-2; 9 bases are a match to TRBD1. V shed 2 bases, J shed 8 bases, and the junction held 12 bases outside the gene matches. The CDR3 sequence is 16 residues long. Germline-derived CDR1 and CDR2 are MRHNA and SNTAGT. The CDR3 protein is CASSDHSPGQGGGYTF. DNA for the CDR3: TGTGCCAGCAGTGACCACTCCCCGGGACAGGGAGGCGGCTACACCTTC.

This clone has a single count. The rearrangement joins TRBV7-9 to TRBJ1-1, with a weak D call TRBD1 (5 bases). The CDR3 sequence is 12 residues long. V lost 2 bases and J lost 8, with 9 bases in between. In germline, CDR1 is SEHNR, CDR2 FQNEAQ (reference sequence). This CDR3 reads CASSLQGGEAFF. The DNA for the CDR3 is TGTGCCAGCAGCTTACAGGGAGGGGAAGCTTTCTTT.

The J gene is TRBJ2-7, the V gene TRBV5-1; 7 bases fit TRBD2. The CDR3 length is 14 residues. In germline, CDR1 is SGHRS, CDR2 YFSETQ. J lost 6 bases, V lost 0 bases, and 6 bases had no gene match. The CDR3 loop reads CASSLGDPGGEQYF. In nucleotides, the CDR3 is TGCGCCAGCAGCTTGGGGGACCCGGGGGGCGAGCAGTACTTC.